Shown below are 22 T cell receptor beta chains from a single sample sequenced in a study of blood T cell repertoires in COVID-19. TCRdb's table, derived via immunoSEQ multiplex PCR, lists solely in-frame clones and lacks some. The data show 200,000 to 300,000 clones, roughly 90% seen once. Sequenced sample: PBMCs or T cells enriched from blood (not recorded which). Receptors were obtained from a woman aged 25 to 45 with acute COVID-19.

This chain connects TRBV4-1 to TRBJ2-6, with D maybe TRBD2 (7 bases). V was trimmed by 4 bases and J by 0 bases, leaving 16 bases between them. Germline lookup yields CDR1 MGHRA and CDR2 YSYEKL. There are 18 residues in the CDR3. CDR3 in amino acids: CASSPQGGGYSGANVLTF. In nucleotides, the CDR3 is TGCGCCAGCAGCCCTCAAGGGGGGGGATACTCTGGGGCCAACGTCCTGACTTTC.

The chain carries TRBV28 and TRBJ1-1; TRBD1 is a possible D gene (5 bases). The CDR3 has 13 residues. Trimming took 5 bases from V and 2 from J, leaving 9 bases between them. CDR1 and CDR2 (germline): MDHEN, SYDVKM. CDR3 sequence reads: CASSQGPNTEAFF. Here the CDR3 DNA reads TGTGCCAGCAGTCAGGGCCCTAACACTGAAGCTTTCTTT.

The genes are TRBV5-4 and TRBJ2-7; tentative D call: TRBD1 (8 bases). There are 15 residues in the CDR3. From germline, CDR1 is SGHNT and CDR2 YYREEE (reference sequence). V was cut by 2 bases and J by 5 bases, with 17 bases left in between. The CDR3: CASSFNRGGTHEQYF. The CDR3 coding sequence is TGTGCCAGCAGCTTCAACAGGGGGGGGACTCACGAGCAGTACTTC.

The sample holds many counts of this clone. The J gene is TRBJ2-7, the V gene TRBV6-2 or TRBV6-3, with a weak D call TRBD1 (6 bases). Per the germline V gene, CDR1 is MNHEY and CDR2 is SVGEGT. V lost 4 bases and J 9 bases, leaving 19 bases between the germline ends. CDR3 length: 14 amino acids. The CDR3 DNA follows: TGTGCCAGCAGTTTCGGGACAAACCTACGATCGCAGTACTTC. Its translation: CASSFGTNLRSQYF.

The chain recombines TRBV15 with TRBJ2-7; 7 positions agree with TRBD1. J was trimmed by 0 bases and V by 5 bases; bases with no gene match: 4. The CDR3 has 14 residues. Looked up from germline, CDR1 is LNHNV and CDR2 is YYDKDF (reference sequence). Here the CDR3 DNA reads TGTGCCACCAGCGGGGGACAGCCCTCCTACGAGCAGTACTTC. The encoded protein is CATSGGQPSYEQYF.

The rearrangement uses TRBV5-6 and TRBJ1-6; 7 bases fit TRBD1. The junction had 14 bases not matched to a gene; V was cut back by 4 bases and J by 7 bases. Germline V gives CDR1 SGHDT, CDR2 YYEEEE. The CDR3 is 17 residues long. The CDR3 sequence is CASSQQGKSPSNSPLHF. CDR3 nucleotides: TGTGCCAGCAGCCAACAGGGGAAATCGCCATCCAATTCACCCCTCCACTTT. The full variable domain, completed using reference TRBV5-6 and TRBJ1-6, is DAGVTQSPTHLIKTRGQQVTLRCSPKSGHDTVSWYQQALGQGPQFIFQYYEEEERQRGNFPDRFSGHQFPNYSSELNVNALLLGDSALYLCASSQQGKSPSNSPLHFGNGTRLTVT.

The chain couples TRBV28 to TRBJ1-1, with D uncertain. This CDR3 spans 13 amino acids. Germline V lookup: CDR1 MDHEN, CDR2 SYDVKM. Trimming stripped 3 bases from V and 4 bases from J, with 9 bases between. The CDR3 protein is CASSFGTATEAFF. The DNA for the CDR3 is TGTGCCAGCAGTTTTGGAACAGCCACTGAAGCTTTCTTT.

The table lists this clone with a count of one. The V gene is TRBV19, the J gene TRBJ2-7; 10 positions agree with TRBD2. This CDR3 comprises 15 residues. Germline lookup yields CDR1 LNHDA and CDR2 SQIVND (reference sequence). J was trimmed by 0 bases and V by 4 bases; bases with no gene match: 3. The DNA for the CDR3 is TGTGCCAGTAGTACCGTAGCGGGGGGCTCCTACGAGCAGTACTTC. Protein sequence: CASSTVAGGSYEQYF.

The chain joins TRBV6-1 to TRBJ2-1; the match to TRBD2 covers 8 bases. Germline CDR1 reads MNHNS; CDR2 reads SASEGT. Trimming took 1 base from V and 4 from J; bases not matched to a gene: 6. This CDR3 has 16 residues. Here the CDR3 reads CASSEGRGARYNEQFF. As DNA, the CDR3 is TGTGCCAGCAGTGAAGGGCGGGGGGCGCGATACAATGAGCAGTTCTTC.

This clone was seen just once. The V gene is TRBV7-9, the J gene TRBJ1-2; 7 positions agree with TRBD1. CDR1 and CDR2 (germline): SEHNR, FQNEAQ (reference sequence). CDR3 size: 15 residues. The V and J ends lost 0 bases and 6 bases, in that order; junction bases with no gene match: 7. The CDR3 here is CASSLARGETNGYTF. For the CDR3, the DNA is TGTGCCAGCAGCTTAGCCAGGGGGGAAACTAATGGCTACACCTTC.

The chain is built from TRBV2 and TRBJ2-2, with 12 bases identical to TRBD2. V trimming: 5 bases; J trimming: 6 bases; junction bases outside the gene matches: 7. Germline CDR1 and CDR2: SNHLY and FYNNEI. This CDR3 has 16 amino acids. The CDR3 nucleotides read TGTGCCAGCAGTCGAGCGACTAGCGGGGGTTCCGGGGAGCTGTTTTTT. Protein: CASSRATSGGSGELFF.

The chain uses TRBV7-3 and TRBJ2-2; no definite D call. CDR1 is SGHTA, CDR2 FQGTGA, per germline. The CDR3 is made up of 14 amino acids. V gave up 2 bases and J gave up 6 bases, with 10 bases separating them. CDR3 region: CASSLAAVPGELFF. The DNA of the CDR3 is TGTGCCAGCAGCTTAGCGGCCGTCCCCGGGGAGCTGTTTTTT.

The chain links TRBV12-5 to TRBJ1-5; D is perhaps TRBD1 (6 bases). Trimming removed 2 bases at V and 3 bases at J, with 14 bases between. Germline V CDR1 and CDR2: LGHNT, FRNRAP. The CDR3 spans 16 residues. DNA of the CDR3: TGTGCTAGTGGTTTGCTAACAGGGATGAACAATCAGCCCCAGCATTTT. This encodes CASGLLTGMNNQPQHF.

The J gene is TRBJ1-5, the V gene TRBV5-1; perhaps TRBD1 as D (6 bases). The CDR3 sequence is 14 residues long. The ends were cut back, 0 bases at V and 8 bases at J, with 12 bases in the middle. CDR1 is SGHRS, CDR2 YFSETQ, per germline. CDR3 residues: CASSLDGGREPQHF. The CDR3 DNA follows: TGCGCCAGCAGCTTGGATGGGGGCCGGGAGCCCCAGCATTTT.

This chain's CDR3 is CASSSRLAGGRGEQFF. For the CDR3, the DNA is TGTGCCAGCAGCTCCCGACTAGCGGGGGGCCGCGGTGAGCAGTTCTTC. V gene TRBV11-3 combines with J gene TRBJ2-1; 13 bases line up with TRBD2. J gave up 9 bases and V 4 bases, and 9 bases lay outside the gene matches. The CDR3 sequence is 16 residues long. Germline V lookup: CDR1 SGHNT, CDR2 YENEEA.

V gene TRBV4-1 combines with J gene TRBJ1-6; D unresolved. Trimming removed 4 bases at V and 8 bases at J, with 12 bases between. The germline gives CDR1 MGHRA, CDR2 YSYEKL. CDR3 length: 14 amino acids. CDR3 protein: CASSLRQLDSPLHF. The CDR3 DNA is TGCGCCAGCAGCCTGCGGCAGTTGGATTCACCCCTCCACTTT.

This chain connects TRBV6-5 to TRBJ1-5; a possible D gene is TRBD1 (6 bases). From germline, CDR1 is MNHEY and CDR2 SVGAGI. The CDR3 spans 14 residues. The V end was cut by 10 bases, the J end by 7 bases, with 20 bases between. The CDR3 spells CATRNGQSGQPQHF. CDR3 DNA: TGTGCCACCCGGAACGGACAGTCGGGGCAGCCCCAGCATTTT.

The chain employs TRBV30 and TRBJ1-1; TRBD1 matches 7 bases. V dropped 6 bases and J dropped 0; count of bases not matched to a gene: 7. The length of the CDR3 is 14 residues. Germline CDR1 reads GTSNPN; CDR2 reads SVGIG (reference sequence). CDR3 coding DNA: TGTGCCTGCCGACAGGGACCGATGAACACTGAAGCTTTCTTT. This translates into CACRQGPMNTEAFF.

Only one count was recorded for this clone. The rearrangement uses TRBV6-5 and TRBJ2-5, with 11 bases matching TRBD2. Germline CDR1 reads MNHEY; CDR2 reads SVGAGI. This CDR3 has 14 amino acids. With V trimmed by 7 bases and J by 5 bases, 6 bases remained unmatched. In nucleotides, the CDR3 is TGTGCCAGCACAGAACTAGCGGGGGTCGAGACCCAGTACTTC. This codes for CASTELAGVETQYF.

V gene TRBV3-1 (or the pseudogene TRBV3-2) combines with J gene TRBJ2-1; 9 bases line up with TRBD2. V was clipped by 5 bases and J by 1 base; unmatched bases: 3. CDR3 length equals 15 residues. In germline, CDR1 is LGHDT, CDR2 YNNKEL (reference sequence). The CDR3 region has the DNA TGTGCCAGCAGCGGGCTAGCGGGATCCTACAATGAGCAGTTCTTC. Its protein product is CASSGLAGSYNEQFF.

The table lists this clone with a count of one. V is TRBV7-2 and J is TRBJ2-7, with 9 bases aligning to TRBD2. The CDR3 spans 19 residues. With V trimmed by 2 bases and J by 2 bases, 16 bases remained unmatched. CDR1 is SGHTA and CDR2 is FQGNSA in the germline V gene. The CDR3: CASSLFPARGGLAAYEQYF. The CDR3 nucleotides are TGTGCCAGCAGCTTATTTCCCGCCAGGGGGGGACTAGCCGCCTACGAGCAGTACTTC. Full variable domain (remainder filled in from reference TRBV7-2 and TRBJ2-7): GAGVSQSPSNKVTEKGKDVELRCDPISGHTALYWYRQSLGQGLEFLIYFQGNSAPDKSGLPSDRFSAERTGGSVSTLTIQRTQQEDSAVYLCASSLFPARGGLAAYEQYFGPGTRLTVT.

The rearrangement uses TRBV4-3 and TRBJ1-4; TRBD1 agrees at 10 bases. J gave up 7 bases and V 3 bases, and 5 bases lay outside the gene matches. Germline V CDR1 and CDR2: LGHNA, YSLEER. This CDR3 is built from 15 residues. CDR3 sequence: CASSHPGQGLEKLFF. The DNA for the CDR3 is TGCGCCAGCAGCCATCCGGGACAGGGGCTTGAAAAACTGTTTTTT.